This T cell receptor (beta chain) was recovered during a study of identical twins (dated by TCRdb to 2016 to 2017). Describing the broader study: TCR alpha and beta repertoires from monozygotic twins, unrelated adults of various ages and cord blood were deep-sequenced to test whether fetal clonotypes persist. To rule out contamination, replicate twin experiments were performed at different times with different library preparation protocols.

The library was obtained by 5' RACE. Sequenced using an Illumina HiSeq 2000. A universal primer binding site was introduced by template switching, and a unique molecular identifier was present in the final cDNA, enabling accurate counting of TCR cDNA molecules. Specific primers in the conserved constant-segment region were used to synthesize first-strand cDNA for the TCR alpha and beta chains. To control for contamination, every cDNA library was double barcoded, receiving both a SMART-Mk sample barcode and Illumina barcodes. TruSeq adapter sequences and Illumina sample barcodes were added in two successive PCR steps. The Illumina HiSeq platform was used with custom primers to sequence TCR alpha and beta cDNA libraries. In the original analysis: Unique molecular identifiers were extracted from raw reads with MiGEC, and CDR3 positions were determined with MiXCR. For each individual, recombination models were inferred using an EM algorithm with the repgenHMM and IGoR tools. The tcR package in R was used for shared clonotype analysis, with sharing normalized by the product of cloneset sizes. Out-of-frame nonproductive sequences were analyzed to study raw recombination free of thymic and clonal selection effects. TCRdb trimmed the raw reads at Q25, called clones with MiXCR and kept productive beta chains. CDR3 protein sequences are deduplicated, and each keeps its most common genes and DNA. Clone size and V and J calls follow TCRdb, not the original study. The sample table lists about 690,000 distinct CDR3 sequences, over 5% of them with a count of one. The ten largest clones capture under 2% of the sample.

Overall study outcomes, separate from this receptor: Invariant T cells such as MAIT and iNKT could partly confound zero-insertion analyses, although diverse VJ usage argued against such confounding for most clonotypes. Fewer insertions were carried by abundant cord blood beta clonotypes; a weaker similar trend was observed in young adult naive repertoires, while no such trend was observed in memory repertoires. Because the same donors could not be followed over many years, the conclusions depended on cross-sectional statistical analysis. A weaker excess of twin sharing was found in beta out-of-frame sequences because the signal-to-noise ratio was lowered by fewer shared sequences. Recombination models systematically underestimated out-of-frame TCR alpha sharing in monozygotic twins but agreed with sharing between unrelated individuals. Compared with coincidental sharing between unrelated individuals, out-of-frame TCR alpha sequences shared between twins had an excess of sequences with low generation probability.

Trimming removed 5 bases from V and 8 bases from J, leaving 16 bases between the germline ends. The CDR3 measures 14 amino acids from cysteine to phenylalanine. Just the 42-base CDR3 DNA is kept, in frame starting at base 1. The germline V gene provides CDR1 SGHVS and CDR2 FQNEAQ. Every donor in the study was a healthy Caucasian. Three unrelated non-twin adults were also sequenced: a male aged 18 to 30, a male aged 50 to 60 and a female aged 50 to 60. Miltenyi CD45RO+ enrichment and human naive T-cell isolation kits were used to isolate memory (CD45RO+) and naive T cells from PBMC. This clonotype showed up just a few times. Its antigen remains unidentified. Base qualities are not recorded, but no much larger clone differs from it by a single base.

The source is a man younger than 30 in good health. The sequencing sample was made of naive T cells sorted from blood. This specimen's cell subset or site label, interpreted: cells isolated with a human naive T-cell isolation kit. This chain is built from TRBV7-8 and TRBJ2-1; the D segment cannot be called with confidence. This receptor carries the CDR3 CASSPPPGGYEQFF. The bases read TGTGCCAGCAGCCCCCCCCCGGGTGGTTATGAGCAGTTCTTC.